This TCR beta chain emerged from a study of T cells in Graves' hyperthyroidism and ophthalmopathy. Between the trimmed V and J ends, which lost 4 bases and 6 bases, there was a span of 10 bases. This CDR3 spans 12 amino acids. Per the germline V gene, CDR1 is SGHDN and CDR2 is FVKESK. Researchers barred patients who had uncontrolled infection, other autoimmune disease, pregnancy or lactation. Findings of the study overall: Also found in blood were most expanded thyroid clonotypes above 0.001. Stable hyperthyroidism was told apart from ophthalmopathy by a model built on 13 V-J features. With a median lead of approximately 6.4 months before onset, the model predicted ophthalmopathy.

Details on this clonotype: Its antigen is currently unknown.

The source material, RNA transcripts, was used to amplify TCR beta CDR3 regions. In the first-round RT-PCR of the TCR CDR3, the HTBI primer set was used. TCRdb reanalysed the multiplex PCR reads using MiXCR and keeps one entry per CDR3 protein. The data contain 500,000 to 600,000 distinct CDR3 sequences, over 45% of them seen just once; the ten biggest clones take up 44%. The receptor was isolated from an adult woman with Graves' disease, either hyperthyroidism or ophthalmopathy (not recorded which). Material: peripheral blood or thyroid tissue (not recorded which). V and J are TRBV14 and TRBJ2-7, with unresolved D. CDR3 residues: CASSRKPGEQYF. CDR3 in DNA: TGTGCCAGCAGCCGTAAGCCGGGCGAGCAGTACTTC.